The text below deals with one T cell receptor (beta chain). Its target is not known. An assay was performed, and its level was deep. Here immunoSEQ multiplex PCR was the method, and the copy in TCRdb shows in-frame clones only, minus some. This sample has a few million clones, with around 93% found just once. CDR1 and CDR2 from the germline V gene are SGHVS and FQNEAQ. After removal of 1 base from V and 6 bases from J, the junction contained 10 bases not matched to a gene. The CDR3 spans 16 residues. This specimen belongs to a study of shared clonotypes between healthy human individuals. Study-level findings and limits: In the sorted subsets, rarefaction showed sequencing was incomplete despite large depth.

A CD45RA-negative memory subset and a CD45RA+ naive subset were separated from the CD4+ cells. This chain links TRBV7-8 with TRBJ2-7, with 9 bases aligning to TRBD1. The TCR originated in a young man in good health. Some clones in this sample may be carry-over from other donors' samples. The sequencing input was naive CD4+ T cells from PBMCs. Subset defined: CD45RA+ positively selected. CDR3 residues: CASSLGGGTGTSEQYF. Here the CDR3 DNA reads TGTGCCAGCAGCTTAGGCGGCGGGACAGGGACCTCCGAGCAGTACTTC. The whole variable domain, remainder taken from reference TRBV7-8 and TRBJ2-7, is GAGVSQSPRYKVAKRGQDVALRCDPISGHVSLFWYQQALGQGPEFLTYFQNEAQLDKSGLPSDRFFAERPEGSVSTLKIQRTQQEDSAVYLCASSLGGGTGTSEQYFGPGTRLTVT.